The sequence of this T cell receptor (beta chain) was determined in a study of control samples from healthy donors and cancer patients. The repertoire was sequenced with immunoSEQ multiplex PCR; TCRdb's copy has only in-frame clones and lacks some. The sample has about 170,000 clones, over 85% seen once. This receptor was obtained from a woman aged 55-70 years in good health. The sequencing input was blood.

The CDR3 nucleotides read TGTGCCAGCAGCTCTTGGGGTGAAGCTGAAGCTTTCTTT. Translating it yields CASSSWGEAEAFF. V gene TRBV7-2 combines with J gene TRBJ1-1; D call uncertain. The ends were cut back, 4 bases at V and 6 bases at J, with 12 bases in the middle. The CDR3 is 13 residues long. CDR1 and CDR2 from the germline V gene are SGHTA and FQGNSA. Using reference TRBV7-2 and TRBJ1-1 for the parts outside the CDR3, the full variable domain is GAGVSQSPSNKVTEKGKDVELRCDPISGHTALYWYRQSLGQGLEFLIYFQGNSAPDKSGLPSDRFSAERTGGSVSTLTIQRTQQEDSAVYLCASSSWGEAEAFFGQGTRLTVV.